The sequence of this TCR beta chain was determined in a study of cytomegalovirus exposure and HLA in healthy donors. Study-wide points: As a later analysis revealed, the rate of TCR association differed by HLA locus, with DRB1 most and HLA-C fewest. Among donors in an Asian-associated ancestry cluster, a later analysis reportedly found fewer N-insertions than the roughly 610-donor mean.

The V gene's germline CDR1 is GTSNPN and CDR2 SVGIG (reference sequence). V was clipped by 0 bases and J by 6 bases, with 12 bases between them. This CDR3 is 14 amino acids long. The PCR ran on 60 Vbeta and 13 Jbeta primers. Here immunoSEQ multiplex PCR was the method, and the copy in TCRdb shows in-frame clones only, minus some. The top ten clones hold over 2% of a sample with approximately 180,000 clones, 80% to 85% of them seen once. As for this clone: Its antigen is still unknown.

This chain uses TRBV30 with TRBJ2-1; no definite D call. Input material: PBMCs. This TCR was recovered from a woman in her thirties in good health and CMV-seronegative. The CDR3 loop is CAWSVSRLINEQFF. Written as DNA, the CDR3 is TGTGCCTGGAGTGTTAGCCGGCTCATCAATGAGCAGTTCTTC.